These 21 T cell receptor beta chains share one sample of origin, sequenced in a study of control samples from healthy donors and cancer patients. TCRdb's copy holds only in-frame clones and misses some; the assay was immunoSEQ multiplex PCR. The table lists about 130,000 clones, about 93% of them singletons. Sequencing input: blood. The receptors stem from a man in his forties in good health.

The J gene is TRBJ2-7, the V gene TRBV28, with TRBD1 as a possible D gene (5 bases). V was cut by 5 bases and J by 4 bases, with 21 bases left in between. Germline CDR1 reads MDHEN; CDR2 reads SYDVKM. The CDR3 covers 16 residues. CDR3 DNA sequence: TGTGCCAGCAGTAGGACGCGGTGGGGCCAATCTTACGAGCAGTACTTC. Its protein is CASSRTRWGQSYEQYF.

The rearrangement uses TRBV6-2 or TRBV6-3 and TRBJ2-5; 9 bases fit TRBD2. Germline loops: CDR1 MNHEY, CDR2 SVGEGT. The J segment lost 4 bases and the V segment lost 5 bases, leaving 8 bases of the junction unmatched. The CDR3 length is 15 residues. CDR3 region: CASSALSGGGETQYF. The CDR3, as DNA: TGTGCCAGCAGTGCCCTTAGCGGGGGAGGAGAGACCCAGTACTTC.

The CDR3 spells CASSQDWGYEQYF. The CDR3 coding sequence is TGTGCCAGCAGCCAAGATTGGGGGTACGAGCAGTACTTC. The chain recombines TRBV14 with TRBJ2-7; either TRBD1 or TRBD2 may supply D (5 bases each). V lost 0 bases and J 4 bases, leaving 7 bases between the germline ends. Germline V gene lookup returns CDR1 SGHDN and CDR2 FVKESK. The CDR3 runs 13 residues.

V and J are TRBV27 and TRBJ2-1, with 8 bases lining up with TRBD1. The CDR3 runs 18 residues. Germline V lookup: CDR1 MNHEY, CDR2 SMNVEV (reference sequence). V dropped 0 bases and J dropped 6; count of bases not matched to a gene: 13. The chain's CDR3 is CASSLSGRGPPSGNEQFF. CDR3 nucleotide sequence: TGTGCCAGCAGTTTATCGGGCAGGGGGCCCCCCTCCGGCAATGAGCAGTTCTTC.

The chain joins TRBV7-9 to TRBJ1-2; D remains ambiguous. Trimming removed 0 bases at V and 5 bases at J, with 4 bases between. From germline, CDR1 is SEHNR and CDR2 FQNEAQ (reference sequence). The CDR3 is made up of 12 amino acids. Here the CDR3 DNA reads TGTGCCAGCAGCTTAGCCGTGTATGGCTACACCTTC. Translation: CASSLAVYGYTF.

The V gene is TRBV4-2, the J gene TRBJ1-1, with D perhaps matching TRBD1 (5 bases). V shed 10 bases and J shed 5 bases, with 23 bases lying between them. Germline-derived CDR1 and CDR2 are LGHNA and YNFKEQ. CDR3 length equals 15 residues. The CDR3 DNA sequence: TGTGCCATCTCCCCCCAGAGGGGCCTGGGGACTGAAGCTTTCTTT. It specifies CAISPQRGLGTEAFF.

This chain joins TRBV19 and TRBJ1-2, with a possible D match to TRBD1 (5 bases). Germline V gene sequence: CDR1 LNHDA, CDR2 SQIVND (reference sequence). The V end lost 7 bases, the J end lost 4 bases, and 13 bases lay between the germline ends. The CDR3 spans 13 residues. This CDR3 is CASTPRGSYGYTF. The CDR3 DNA follows: TGTGCCAGTACCCCTAGGGGCTCCTATGGCTACACCTTC.

CDR3 sequence reads: CASSPQGSGEKLFF. CDR3 in DNA: TGCGCCAGCAGCCCACAGGGGAGCGGTGAAAAACTGTTTTTT. The V and J genes are TRBV5-1 and TRBJ1-4; 7 positions match TRBD1. CDR3 length: 14 amino acids. The germline gives CDR1 SGHRS, CDR2 YFSETQ. Trimming removed 4 bases from V and 7 bases from J; junction bases left unmatched: 7.

V and J are TRBV6-6 and TRBJ1-2; D is ambiguous. V lost 2 bases to trimming and J lost 6 bases, with 13 bases between them. From germline, CDR1 is MNHNY and CDR2 SVGAGI (reference sequence). The CDR3 sequence is 14 residues long. For the CDR3, the DNA is TGTGCCAGCAGTTACCGTCCCGGGTCAGATGGCTACACCTTC. Translation gives CASSYRPGSDGYTF.

The chain recombines TRBV21-1 with TRBJ2-3; TRBD2 was called by the table and not checked on the DNA. TRBV21-1 is flagged as a pseudogene. The CDR3 length is 16 residues. As DNA, the CDR3 is TGTGCCAGCCTTATTCGGACTAGCGGGGAAACAGATACGCAGTATTTT. Translating gives CASLIRTSGETDTQYF.

This chain uses TRBV9 with TRBJ2-1; TRBD2 agrees at 8 bases. V lost 0 bases, J lost 0 bases, and 5 bases stayed unmatched. Germline-derived CDR1 and CDR2 are SGDLS and YYNGEE. CDR3 length equals 17 residues. CDR3 amino acids: CASSVATGTSSYNEQFF. The CDR3 DNA follows: TGTGCCAGCAGCGTAGCTACGGGGACTAGCTCCTACAATGAGCAGTTCTTC.

This clone was counted once. The chain couples TRBV6-5 to TRBJ2-1; 11 bases agree with TRBD1. The V gene end was trimmed by 3 bases and the J gene end by 10 bases; junction bases not matched to a gene: 8. Germline lookup yields CDR1 MNHEY and CDR2 SVGAGI. The CDR3 spans 15 residues. CDR3 DNA sequence: TGTGCCAGCAGTTATTTAGGACAGGGGGCCGGGGAGCAGTTCTTC. Protein product: CASSYLGQGAGEQFF.

The genes are TRBV2 and TRBJ2-5; D is ambiguous. Trimming shortened V by 5 bases and J by 5 bases, and 9 bases separated the two germline ends. CDR3 length: 12 residues. Germline CDR1 reads SNHLY; CDR2 reads FYNNEI. The CDR3 DNA reads as TGTGCCAGCAGTAACTCCCGGGAGACCCAGTACTTC. Translation: CASSNSRETQYF.

The chain carries TRBV5-1 and TRBJ1-1; D is uncertain. The CDR3 has 12 residues. V lost 5 bases and J lost 6, with 11 bases in between. Germline CDR1 SGHRS, CDR2 YFSETQ. The CDR3: CASSRDGAEAFF. The CDR3 DNA is TGCGCCAGCAGTCGCGACGGGGCTGAAGCTTTCTTT.

The J gene is TRBJ2-5, the V gene TRBV6-5; D is perhaps TRBD1 (5 bases). The germline CDR1 and CDR2 sequences are MNHEY and SVGAGI. CDR3 size: 14 residues. Trimming took off 4 bases at V and 0 bases at J, with 9 bases between the two ends. The CDR3 sequence is CASSSWGYQETQYF. CDR3 nucleotides: TGTGCCAGCAGTTCGTGGGGCTACCAAGAGACCCAGTACTTC.

The gene calls are TRBV5-5 and TRBJ2-5; D might be TRBD1 (6 bases). Germline CDR1 SGHKS, CDR2 YYEKEE (reference sequence). This CDR3 is 16 amino acids long. The germline V and J ends were trimmed by 1 base and 4 bases, with 17 bases remaining between them. Written as DNA, the CDR3 is TGTGCCAGCAGCTTGCAGGGGAGCCCAAATGGAGAGACCCAGTACTTC. This gives the protein CASSLQGSPNGETQYF. The variable domain in full, with the rest retrieved from reference TRBV5-5 and TRBJ2-5, is DAGVTQSPTHLIKTRGQQVTLRCSPISGHKSVSWYQQVLGQGPQFIFQYYEKEERGRGNFPDRFSARQFPNYSSELNVNALLLGDSALYLCASSLQGSPNGETQYFGPGTRLLVL.

The gene calls are TRBV7-6 and TRBJ1-3; D possibly corresponds to TRBD1 (6 bases). There are 17 residues in the CDR3. Germline V gives CDR1 SGHVS, CDR2 FNYEAQ. V lost 2 bases, J lost 2 bases, and 16 bases lay in between. CDR3: CASSLIGGQLPGNTIYF. CDR3 in DNA: TGTGCCAGCAGCTTAATAGGCGGACAGTTACCTGGAAACACCATATATTTT.

This sequence joins TRBV10-2 and TRBJ2-3; D remains ambiguous. This CDR3 contains 14 residues. The germline gives CDR1 WSHSY, CDR2 SAAADI. Trimming removed 3 bases at V and 6 bases at J, with 13 bases between. The CDR3 DNA sequence: TGCGCCAGCAGTGAAGGCAGTCCCATGGATACGCAGTATTTT. This translates into CASSEGSPMDTQYF.

The chain joins TRBV11-2 to TRBJ1-4; 12 bases line up with TRBD1. The ends lost 11 bases at V and 1 base at J; junction bases unmatched: 17. The CDR3 loop spans 19 amino acids. Germline V lookup: CDR1 SGHAT, CDR2 FQNNGV. CDR3: CAGTRVRDRGRITNEKLFF. DNA of the CDR3: TGTGCCGGCACACGAGTCCGGGACAGGGGGCGCATAACTAATGAAAAACTGTTTTTT. Together with reference TRBV11-2 and TRBJ1-4, the CDR3 gives the full variable domain: EAGVAQSPRYKIIEKRQSVAFWCNPISGHATLYWYQQILGQGPKLLIQFQNNGVVDDSQLPKDRFSAERLKGVDSTLKIQPAKLEDSAVYLCAGTRVRDRGRITNEKLFFGSGTQLSVL.

Sample share makes this clone medium-sized (0.01 to 0.1%). This rearrangement joins TRBV7-9 to TRBJ1-2; D uncertain. Trimming took off 3 bases at V and 3 bases at J, with 17 bases between the two ends. The germline V gene has CDR1 SEHNR and CDR2 FQNEAQ (reference sequence). This CDR3 has 16 residues. The CDR3 here is CASSFPPQGLHYGYTF. The CDR3 DNA is TGTGCCAGCAGCTTTCCCCCCCAAGGACTGCACTATGGCTACACCTTC.

The V call is TRBV18, the J call TRBJ2-4; D remains ambiguous. Germline lookup yields CDR1 KGHSH and CDR2 LQKENI. The V end was cut by 0 bases, the J end by 6 bases, with 15 bases between. The CDR3 spans 16 residues. DNA of the CDR3: TGTGCCAGCTCACCACCAAGAACAAGTTCCTTAAACATTCAGTACTTC. Residues: CASSPPRTSSLNIQYF. Filled out from reference TRBV18 and TRBJ2-4, the complete variable domain reads NAGVMQNPRHLVRRRGQEARLRCSPMKGHSHVYWYRQLPEEGLKFMVYLQKENIIDESGMPKERFSAEFPKEGPSILRIQQVVRGDSAAYFCASSPPRTSSLNIQYFGAGTRLSVL.